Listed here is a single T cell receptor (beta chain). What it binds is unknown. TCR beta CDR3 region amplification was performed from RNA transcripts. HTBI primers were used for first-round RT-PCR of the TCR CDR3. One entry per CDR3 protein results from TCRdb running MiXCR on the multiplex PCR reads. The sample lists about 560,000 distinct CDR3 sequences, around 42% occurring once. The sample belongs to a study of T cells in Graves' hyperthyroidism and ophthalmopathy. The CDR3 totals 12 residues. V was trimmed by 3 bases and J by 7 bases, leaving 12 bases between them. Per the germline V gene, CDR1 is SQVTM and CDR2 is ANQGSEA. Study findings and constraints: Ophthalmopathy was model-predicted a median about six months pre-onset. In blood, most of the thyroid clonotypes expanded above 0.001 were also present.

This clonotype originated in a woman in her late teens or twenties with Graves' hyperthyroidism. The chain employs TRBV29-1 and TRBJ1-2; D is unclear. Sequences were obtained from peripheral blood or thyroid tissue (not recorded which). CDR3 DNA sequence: TGCAGCGTTGAGGCGCCAGGCTCTGGCTACACCTTC. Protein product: CSVEAPGSGYTF.